This T cell receptor beta chain was obtained from a study of blood T cell repertoires in COVID-19. For the study at large: COVID-19 samples from acute and convalescent phases originated in the United States, Italy and Spain.

With 0 bases clipped from V and 3 bases from J, the junction kept 11 bases outside the gene matches. This CDR3 has 16 amino acids. Per the germline V gene, CDR1 is SQVTM and CDR2 is ANQGSEA. In the authors' workflow: Reference gene primer amplification yielded estimated nucleated cell counts. Sequencing was performed with immunoSEQ multiplex PCR; in TCRdb, only in-frame clones are kept and a portion is missing. Clone size and V and J calls were adopted from that table, with D and trimming inferred from the DNA. In the table there are roughly 55,000 clones, around 87% of which are singletons. The rearrangement uses TRBV29-1 and TRBJ2-7; 7 nucleotides line up with TRBD2. The specimen was peripheral blood. This sequence was found in a man aged 55 to 70 with active or convalescent COVID-19. The CDR3, as DNA: TGCAGCGTTGAAGAGGGCCGAGCTAGCGGCCTCTACGAGCAGTACTTC. It is translated as CSVEEGRASGLYEQYF.